The present TCR beta chain was sequenced within a study of T-cell memory formation after mild COVID-19. Background on the study: TCR clustering was largely donor specific.

As concerns this clonotype: The antigen is unknown.

Study-wide results and limits: Whether second-wave clones peaking at day 37 were SARS-CoV-2 specific went unconfirmed.

With V trimmed by 5 bases and J by 4 bases, 11 bases remained unmatched. CDR3 length: 16 residues. CDR1 and CDR2 from the germline V gene are SGHVS and FNYEAQ. Each CDR3 protein gets one entry after TCRdb re-called the 5' RACE reads with MiXCR. The repertoire holds about 560,000 distinct CDR3 sequences, with roughly a fifth as singletons. The receptor comes from an adult woman who had mild COVID-19 (a few samples of this study predate the infection). Cell type and time point are not known. J is TRBJ2-7 and V is TRBV7-6; 10 bases fit TRBD2. Sequenced sample: PBMCs or a T cell subset sorted from them (not recorded which). CDR3 bases: TGTGCCAGCAGCCCGGACCCGGGACTAGCGAGTTACGAGCAGTACTTC. Translating gives CASSPDPGLASYEQYF.